This entry is about one T cell receptor (beta chain). The antigen is unknown. These data come from a study of shared clonotypes between healthy human individuals. Per the original methods: Because ImmunoSEQ provided only junction sequences with no quality scores, the filtering differed. TCRdb keeps only in-frame clones here, not all; method: immunoSEQ multiplex PCR. The DNA gave D and trimming, while V, J and clone size come from that table. The table records about 660,000 clones, roughly 70% of them present only once. It was into CD45RA+ naive and CD45RA-negative memory subsets that the CD4+ cells were split. Study-wide findings and caveats: Among the subsets, naive ones generally showed larger estimated richness than memory ones.

Germline-derived CDR1 and CDR2 are MDHEN and SYDVKM. V was trimmed by 3 bases and J by 0 bases, leaving 9 bases between them. This CDR3 has 15 amino acids. This TCR derives from a woman in her 30s in good health. Sequencing used memory CD4+ T cells sorted from blood. Regarding subset: CD45RA-negative fraction. V gene TRBV28 combines with J gene TRBJ1-3; D ambiguous. The CDR3 reads CASSFGRSSGNTIYF. CDR3 nucleotides: TGTGCCAGCAGTTTCGGGCGATCCTCTGGAAACACCATATATTTT.